Below are 8 T cell receptor beta chains sequenced from a single sample in a study of response to subunit inactivated influenza vaccine. TCRdb passed the RT-PCR reads through MiXCR, listing each CDR3 protein once. Of fewer than 700,000 distinct CDR3 sequences detected, over 10% appear once; the ten largest clones hold about an eighth. This specimen was PBMCs from blood, taken roughly 48 days after vaccination. The receptor source for this set is a man aged 50-60 years who received an inactivated influenza vaccine.

This clonotype showed up just a few times. The V call is TRBV7-2, the J call TRBJ2-1; 10 bases agree with TRBD2. Germline CDR1 SGHTA, CDR2 FQGNSA. The CDR3 spans 15 residues. The ends lost 2 bases at V and 6 bases at J; junction bases unmatched: 4. The CDR3 protein is CASSLPRTSGNEQFF. The CDR3 nucleotides read TGTGCCAGCAGCTTACCTCGGACTAGCGGCAATGAGCAGTTCTTC.

On this clonotype itself: Possible read error: a much larger clone is one base away. This sequence joins TRBV18 and TRBJ2-1, with D perhaps given as TRBD1 or TRBD2 (5 bases each). Germline V gene lookup returns CDR1 KGHSH and CDR2 LQKENI. Trimming stripped 3 bases from V and 7 bases from J, with 16 bases between. This CDR3 comprises 15 residues. In DNA, the CDR3 is TGTGCCAGCTCACCGGGGACGTACGGCGGGAATGAGCAGTTCTTC. This sequence encodes CASSPGTYGGNEQFF.

This clonotype was observed once. The chain is built from TRBV4-1 and TRBJ2-3; D is perhaps TRBD1 (6 bases). This CDR3 contains 14 residues. CDR1 is MGHRA and CDR2 is YSYEKL in the germline V gene. Between the trimmed V and J ends, which lost 2 bases and 1 base, there was a span of 7 bases. The CDR3 bases are TGCGCCAGCAGCCAACGGACAGGCACAGATACGCAGTATTTT. Translating gives CASSQRTGTDTQYF.

At least ten counts were recorded for this clonotype. This chain links TRBV12-3 or TRBV12-4 with TRBJ2-7, with D uncertain. The CDR3 runs 14 residues. Trimming cost V 3 bases and J 0 bases, with 9 bases left between them. The CDR3: CASSFGDLSYEQYF. The CDR3 DNA follows: TGTGCCAGCAGTTTCGGAGACCTCTCCTACGAGCAGTACTTC.

In this sample, this clonotype turned up many times. For the CDR3, the DNA is TGTGCCAGCAGCCCAGACGGGAGCTCCTACAATGAGCAGTTCTTC. This translates into CASSPDGSSYNEQFF. The V gene is TRBV12-3 or TRBV12-4, the J gene TRBJ2-1, with D perhaps TRBD2 (6 bases). The CDR3 is made up of 15 amino acids. V lost 6 bases to trimming and J lost 0 bases, with 12 bases between them.

This clonotype showed up just a few times. This chain uses TRBV7-2 with TRBJ2-3; TRBD2 is a possible D gene (6 bases). Germline CDR1 and CDR2: SGHTA and FQGNSA. CDR3 length: 20 residues. V lost 0 bases to trimming and J lost 4 bases, with 26 bases between them. Here the CDR3 DNA reads TGTGCCAGCAGCTTAGCGCCTAGCGCCCCCGCCTTGGGGCGTCCAGATACGCAGTATTTT. Translated, it gives CASSLAPSAPALGRPDTQYF.

In this sample, this clonotype turned up a few times. This rearrangement joins TRBV5-1 to TRBJ1-3; D ambiguous. Germline V gene lookup returns CDR1 SGHRS and CDR2 YFSETQ. The germline V and J ends were trimmed by 0 bases and 0 bases, with 10 bases remaining between them. The length of the CDR3 is 16 residues. The CDR3 region is CASSLDGDPSGNTIYF. The CDR3 region has the DNA TGCGCCAGCAGCTTGGACGGGGATCCCTCTGGAAACACCATATATTTT.

The CDR3 region is CASTLGQGHTGELFF. The DNA for the CDR3 is TGTGCCAGCACCTTGGGACAGGGGCACACCGGGGAGCTGTTTTTT. The chain links TRBV7-6 to TRBJ2-2; TRBD1 matches at 10 bases. Per germline, CDR1 SGHVS and CDR2 FNYEAQ. Trimming cost V 7 bases and J 3 bases; bases outside gene matches: 5. The CDR3 is made up of 15 amino acids.